Each of the 15 T cell receptor beta chains below was sequenced from the same sample in a study of T-cell memory formation after mild COVID-19. TCRdb called the 5' RACE reads again in MiXCR, with one record for every CDR3 protein. The profile shows approximately 150,000 distinct CDR3 sequences, roughly 13% of them singletons. The sequencing input was PBMCs or a T cell subset sorted from them (not recorded which). The receptors come from a man between 18 and 35 years old who had mild COVID-19 (a few samples of this study predate the infection). Cell type and time point are not known.

This clonotype was observed a handful of times. This sequence joins TRBV5-1 and TRBJ2-3; 8 positions agree with TRBD2. The CDR3 sequence is 15 residues long. Trimming removed 4 bases from V and 5 bases from J; junction bases left unmatched: 9. Germline loops: CDR1 SGHRS, CDR2 YFSETQ. The CDR3 reads CASSPEFSGEDTQYF. The CDR3 nucleotides are TGCGCCAGCAGCCCTGAATTTAGCGGGGAAGATACGCAGTATTTT.

This sequence joins TRBV4-3 and TRBJ2-5; a possible D gene is TRBD1 (5 bases). The V gene lost 0 bases and the J gene lost 7 bases, with 12 bases spanning the gap. The CDR3 contains 14 residues. Germline-derived CDR1 and CDR2 are LGHNA and YSLEER. The CDR3 reads CASSQDSGQLTQYF. The CDR3, as DNA: TGCGCCAGCAGCCAAGACTCAGGGCAACTGACCCAGTACTTC.

This clonotype was seen only a few times. The genes are TRBV7-8 and TRBJ2-1; TRBD1 aligns across 11 bases. V was clipped by 6 bases and J by 7 bases; unmatched bases: 8. The length of the CDR3 is 15 residues. Per germline, CDR1 SGHVS and CDR2 FQNEAQ. CDR3 sequence: CASRADRGRRNEQFF. In DNA form, the CDR3 reads TGTGCCAGCAGGGCGGACAGGGGGCGACGAAATGAGCAGTTCTTC.

The sample holds many counts of this clonotype. The V and J genes are TRBV25-1 and TRBJ2-3, with D unclear. The germline V gene has CDR1 MGHDK and CDR2 SYGVNS. The CDR3 consists of 15 residues. The V end was cut by 1 base, the J end by 0 bases, with 8 bases between. CDR3 bases: TGTGCCAGCAGTGAATCCGCAACTAGCACAGATACGCAGTATTTT. This gives the protein CASSESATSTDTQYF. Variable domain in full (rest from reference TRBV25-1 and TRBJ2-3): EADIYQTPRYLVIGTGKKITLECSQTMGHDKMYWYQQDPGMELHLIHYSYGVNSTEKGDLSSESTVSRIRTEHFPLTLESARPSHTSQYLCASSESATSTDTQYFGPGTRLTVL.

This clonotype was counted a few times. CDR3 in DNA: TGTGCCAGCAGCTTCCGGACAGGCACTGAAGCTTTCTTT. Encoded protein: CASSFRTGTEAFF. The gene calls are TRBV9 and TRBJ1-1; 7 positions match TRBD1. The length of the CDR3 is 13 residues. Germline CDR1 SGDLS, CDR2 YYNGEE. V lost 4 bases to trimming and J lost 4 bases; unmatched junction nucleotides: 4.

The V call is TRBV5-1, the J call TRBJ2-3; D perhaps matches TRBD1 (7 bases). V was shortened by 4 bases and J by 4 bases, with 16 bases between the two germline ends. In germline, CDR1 is SGHRS, CDR2 YFSETQ. The CDR3 covers 15 residues. CDR3 protein: CASSVSGGIADTQYF. The CDR3 nucleotides are TGCGCCAGCAGCGTCTCAGGGGGGATTGCAGATACGCAGTATTTT. The entire variable domain, with the rest obtained from reference TRBV5-1 and TRBJ2-3, is as follows: KAGVTQTPRYLIKTRGQQVTLSCSPISGHRSVSWYQQTPGQGLQFLFEYFSETQRNKGNFPGRFSGRQFSNSRSEMNVSTLELGDSALYLCASSVSGGIADTQYFGPGTRLTVL.

The chain has TRBV20-1 and TRBJ2-7; 9 bases align to TRBD2. The CDR3 is 14 residues long. Looked up from germline, CDR1 is DFQATT and CDR2 is SNEGSKA (reference sequence). V lost 6 bases to trimming and J lost 7 bases; unmatched junction nucleotides: 13. CDR3 sequence: CSAPQVAGGHEQYF. The CDR3 DNA reads as TGCAGTGCCCCACAGGTGGCGGGGGGGCATGAGCAGTACTTC.

Of note for this clonotype: A read error is possible here, since a much larger clone lies one base away. The rearrangement uses TRBV11-2 and TRBJ2-2; 11 nucleotides line up with TRBD1. The CDR3 has 15 residues. The germline gives CDR1 SGHAT, CDR2 FQNNGV. The trim removed 4 bases at V and 4 bases at J, leaving 2 bases unmatched. CDR3 loop: CASSSDRGRTGELFF. DNA of the CDR3: TGTGCCAGCAGCTCGGACAGGGGGCGCACCGGGGAGCTGTTTTTT.

This clonotype came up a few times. The chain couples TRBV5-1 to TRBJ2-3; the D call may be TRBD1 or TRBD2 (6 bases each). CDR3 length: 15 residues. V gave up 4 bases and J gave up 2 bases, with 14 bases separating them. Per germline, CDR1 SGHRS and CDR2 YFSETQ. The DNA for the CDR3 is TGCGCCAGCAGCCCGCAACAGGGACTCACAGATACGCAGTATTTT. Translated, it gives CASSPQQGLTDTQYF.

The sample holds a few counts of this clonotype. The rearrangement links TRBV7-9 to TRBJ2-7; 11 bases align to TRBD1. With 1 base clipped from V and 1 base from J, the junction kept 6 bases outside the gene matches. Germline V gene sequence: CDR1 SEHNR, CDR2 FQNEAQ (reference sequence). The length of the CDR3 is 17 residues. CDR3 DNA: TGTGCCAGCAGCTTAGATGGGACAGGGGGATGGTCCTACGAGCAGTACTTC. Amino acids: CASSLDGTGGWSYEQYF.

The sample holds a few counts of this clonotype. The chain joins TRBV7-2 to TRBJ2-5; D not resolved. Trimming removed 2 bases from V and 2 bases from J, with 6 bases in between. The CDR3 length is 13 residues. CDR1 and CDR2 from the germline V gene are SGHTA and FQGNSA. DNA for the CDR3: TGTGCCAGCAGCTTAAGGCGTCAAGAGACCCAGTACTTC. This sequence encodes CASSLRRQETQYF.

CDR3 sequence: CASSLALGYEQYF. CDR3 sequence (DNA): TGTGCCAGCAGCTTAGCGCTCGGCTACGAGCAGTACTTC. The gene calls are TRBV7-2 and TRBJ2-7; D not resolved. CDR3 length: 13 residues. Germline V gene data show CDR1 as SGHTA and CDR2 as FQGNSA. Trimming stripped 0 bases from V and 3 bases from J, with 6 bases between.

The sample holds one count of this clonotype. A clone one base away is much larger, so this may be a read error. V is TRBV7-9 and J is TRBJ2-1; no firm D call. The assigned J gene may be wrong: the sequence end matches TRBJ2-7 better. CDR3 size: 11 residues. The germline V gene has CDR1 SEHNR and CDR2 FQNEAQ (reference sequence). DNA of the CDR3: TGTGCCAGCACCGTCCGTGGTGAGCAGTACTTC. It yields the protein CASTVRGEQYF.

The chain is built from TRBV18 and TRBJ2-7; D is tentatively TRBD1 or TRBD2 (5 bases each). Germline lookup yields CDR1 KGHSH and CDR2 LQKENI. This CDR3 is built from 15 residues. Trimming removed 1 base at V and 0 bases at J, with 10 bases between. CDR3 in DNA: TGTGCCAGCTCACCACGGGGGACGAGCTCCTACGAGCAGTACTTC. The encoded protein is CASSPRGTSSYEQYF.

The CDR3 DNA sequence: TGTGCCAGCAGCTGGCACGGTGCGGGGGCTTTCTTT. This encodes CASSWHGAGAFF. The chain carries TRBV11-1 and TRBJ1-1; D unresolved. CDR3 length: 12 amino acids. Trimming shortened V by 4 bases and J by 11 bases, and 14 bases separated the two germline ends. The germline V gene encodes CDR1 SGHAT and CDR2 FQDESV (reference sequence).